These T cell receptor beta chains were read from a single sample in a study of cytomegalovirus exposure and HLA in healthy donors. Clones were sequenced by immunoSEQ multiplex PCR, and TCRdb holds only the in-frame ones, with some missing. The table shows 150,000 to 200,000 clones, with roughly four fifths occurring only once. Sequencing was performed on PBMCs. The source is a woman in her 30s in good health and CMV-seropositive. The CDR3 runs from the conserved cysteine through the conserved F or W. The order of the fields is D gene, V gene, clone size, J gene, CDR3 protein, CDR3 DNA. A D gene is named only where the DNA matches it firmly. Where a row states a size, it is once, few, many or the class of an expanded clone; other rows omit it.

d_call: TRBD1
v_call: TRBV7-2
clone_size: -
j_call: TRBJ1-1
cdr3_aa: CASSLETGGAGTEAFF
cdr3_nt: TGTGCCAGCAGCTTAGAAACAGGGGGCGCCGGAACTGAAGCTTTCTTT

d_call: TRBD1
v_call: TRBV7-9
clone_size: -
j_call: TRBJ1-2
cdr3_aa: CASSTTGMGGYTF
cdr3_nt: TGTGCCAGCAGCACGACAGGGATGGGCGGCTACACCTTC

d_call: TRBD2
v_call: TRBV30
clone_size: -
j_call: TRBJ2-5
cdr3_aa: CAMSSGRHQETQYF
cdr3_nt: TGTGCCATGTCTAGCGGGAGGCACCAAGAGACCCAGTACTTC

d_call: TRBD1
v_call: TRBV15
clone_size: -
j_call: TRBJ1-4
cdr3_aa: CATSGQGTNEKLFF
cdr3_nt: TGTGCCACCAGCGGACAGGGTACTAATGAAAAACTGTTTTTT

d_call: TRBD1
v_call: TRBV7-6
clone_size: -
j_call: TRBJ1-2
cdr3_aa: CASSLVPAGTGVEDGYTF
cdr3_nt: TGTGCCAGCTCTTTAGTCCCGGCCGGGACAGGAGTGGAGGATGGCTACACCTTC

d_call: TRBD2
v_call: TRBV2
clone_size: -
j_call: TRBJ2-1
cdr3_aa: CASSDGAGGIHEQFF
cdr3_nt: TGTGCCAGCAGTGATGGAGCGGGGGGCATCCATGAGCAGTTCTTC

d_call: TRBD1
v_call: TRBV5-5
clone_size: few
j_call: TRBJ2-2
cdr3_aa: CASSLRQGETFNTGELFF
cdr3_nt: TGTGCCAGCAGCTTACGACAGGGGGAGACTTTTAACACCGGGGAGCTGTTTTTT

d_call: -
v_call: TRBV28
clone_size: -
j_call: TRBJ2-5
cdr3_aa: CASRDSGSETQYF
cdr3_nt: TGTGCCAGCAGGGACTCAGGTTCGGAGACCCAGTACTTC

d_call: TRBD2
v_call: TRBV2
clone_size: -
j_call: TRBJ2-7
cdr3_aa: CASRTSGRALNEQYF
cdr3_nt: TGTGCCAGCAGAACTAGCGGGAGGGCCCTGAACGAGCAGTACTTC

d_call: -
v_call: TRBV5-1
clone_size: -
j_call: TRBJ2-2
cdr3_aa: CASSLAPGSGELFF
cdr3_nt: TGCGCCAGCAGCTTAGCGCCTGGGTCCGGGGAGCTGTTTTTT

d_call: -
v_call: TRBV7-6
clone_size: -
j_call: TRBJ2-5
cdr3_aa: CASSTIPEGTQYF
cdr3_nt: TGTGCCAGCAGCACCATTCCGGAGGGGACCCAGTACTTC